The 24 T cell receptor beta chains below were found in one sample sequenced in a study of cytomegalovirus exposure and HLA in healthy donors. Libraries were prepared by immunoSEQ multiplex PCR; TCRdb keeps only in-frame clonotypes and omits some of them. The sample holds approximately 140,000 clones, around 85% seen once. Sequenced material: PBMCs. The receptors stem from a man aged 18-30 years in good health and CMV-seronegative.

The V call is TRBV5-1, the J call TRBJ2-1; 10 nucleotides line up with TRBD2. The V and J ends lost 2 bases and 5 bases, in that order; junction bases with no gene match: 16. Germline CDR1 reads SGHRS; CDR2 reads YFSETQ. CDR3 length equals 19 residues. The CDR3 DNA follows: TGCGCCAGCAGCTTACCTCCCAACAATTCTAGCGGGAGCCACAATGAGCAGTTCTTC. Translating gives CASSLPPNNSSGSHNEQFF.

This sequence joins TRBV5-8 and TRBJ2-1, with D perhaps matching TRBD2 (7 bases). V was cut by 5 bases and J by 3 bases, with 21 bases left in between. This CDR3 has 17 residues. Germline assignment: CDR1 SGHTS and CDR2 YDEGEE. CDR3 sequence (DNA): TGTGCCAGCAGTCGGGGGGTAACAGGGATACTCTACAATGAGCAGTTCTTC. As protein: CASSRGVTGILYNEQFF.

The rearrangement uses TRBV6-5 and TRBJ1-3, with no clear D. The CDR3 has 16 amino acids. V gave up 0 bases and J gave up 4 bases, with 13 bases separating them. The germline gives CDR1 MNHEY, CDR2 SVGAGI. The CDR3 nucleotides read TGTGCCAGCAGTTACTCGACTTCCGTCCTAGGAAACACCATATATTTT. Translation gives CASSYSTSVLGNTIYF.

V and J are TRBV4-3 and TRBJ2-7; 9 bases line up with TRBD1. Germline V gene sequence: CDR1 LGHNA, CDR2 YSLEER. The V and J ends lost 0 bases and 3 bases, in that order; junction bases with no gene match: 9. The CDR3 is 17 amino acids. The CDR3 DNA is TGCGCCAGCAGCCAAGACTCCGACAGGGGGGGCTTCTACGAGCAGTACTTC. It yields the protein CASSQDSDRGGFYEQYF.

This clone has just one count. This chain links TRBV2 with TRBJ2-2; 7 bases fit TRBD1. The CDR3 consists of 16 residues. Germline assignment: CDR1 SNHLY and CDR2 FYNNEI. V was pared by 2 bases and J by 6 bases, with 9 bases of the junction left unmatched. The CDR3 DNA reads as TGTGCCAGCAGTGAATGGGAGACAGGGTTCCCCGGGGAGCTGTTTTTT. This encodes CASSEWETGFPGELFF.

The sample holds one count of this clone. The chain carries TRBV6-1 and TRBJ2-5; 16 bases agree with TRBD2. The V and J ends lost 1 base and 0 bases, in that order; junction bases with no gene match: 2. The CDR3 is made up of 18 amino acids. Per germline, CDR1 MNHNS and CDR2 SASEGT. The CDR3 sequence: CASSEVGLAGGYQETQYF. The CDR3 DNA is TGTGCCAGCAGTGAAGTGGGACTAGCGGGGGGGTACCAAGAGACCCAGTACTTC.

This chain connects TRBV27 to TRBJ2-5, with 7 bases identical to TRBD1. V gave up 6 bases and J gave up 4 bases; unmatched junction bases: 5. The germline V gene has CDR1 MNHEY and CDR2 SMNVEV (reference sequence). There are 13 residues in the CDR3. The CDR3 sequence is CASSRYRGETQYF. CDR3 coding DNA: TGTGCCAGCAGCCGCTACAGGGGAGAGACCCAGTACTTC.

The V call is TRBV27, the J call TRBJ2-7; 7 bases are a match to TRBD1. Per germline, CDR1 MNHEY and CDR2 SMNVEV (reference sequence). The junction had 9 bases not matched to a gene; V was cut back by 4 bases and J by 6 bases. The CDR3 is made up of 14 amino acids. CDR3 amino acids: CASSSGTEGTEQYF. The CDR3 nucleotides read TGTGCCAGCAGTTCCGGGACAGAGGGGACCGAGCAGTACTTC.

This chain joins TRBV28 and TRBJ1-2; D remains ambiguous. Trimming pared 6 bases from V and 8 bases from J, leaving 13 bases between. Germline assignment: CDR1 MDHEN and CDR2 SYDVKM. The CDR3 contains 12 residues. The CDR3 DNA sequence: TGTGCCAGCAGCAGGAGGGCGGGAGGCTACACCTTC. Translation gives CASSRRAGGYTF.

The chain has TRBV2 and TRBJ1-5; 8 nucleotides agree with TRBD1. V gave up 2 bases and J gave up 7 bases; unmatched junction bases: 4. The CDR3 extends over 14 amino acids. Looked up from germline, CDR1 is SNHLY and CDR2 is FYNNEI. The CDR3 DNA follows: TGTGCCAGCAGTGAACGAACAGGGGGGCAGCCCCAGCATTTT. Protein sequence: CASSERTGGQPQHF.

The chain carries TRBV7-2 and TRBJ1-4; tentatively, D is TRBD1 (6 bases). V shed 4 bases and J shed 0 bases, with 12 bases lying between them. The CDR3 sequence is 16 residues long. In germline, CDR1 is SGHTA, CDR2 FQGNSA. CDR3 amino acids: CASSSRQAATNEKLFF. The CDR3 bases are TGTGCCAGCAGCTCTAGACAGGCAGCAACTAATGAAAAACTGTTTTTT.

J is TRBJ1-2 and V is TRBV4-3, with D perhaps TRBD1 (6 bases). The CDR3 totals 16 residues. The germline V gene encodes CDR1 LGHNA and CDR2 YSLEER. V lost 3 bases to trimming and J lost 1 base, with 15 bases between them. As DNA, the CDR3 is TGCGCCAGCAGCCAGACCGGTCAAGGGGGTAACTATGGCTACACCTTC. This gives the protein CASSQTGQGGNYGYTF.

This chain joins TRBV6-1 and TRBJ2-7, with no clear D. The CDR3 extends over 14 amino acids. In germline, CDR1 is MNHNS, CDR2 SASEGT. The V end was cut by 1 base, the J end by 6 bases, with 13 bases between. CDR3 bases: TGTGCCAGCAGTGAAGGTTTCGCCCGAGTCGAGCAGTACTTC. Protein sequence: CASSEGFARVEQYF.

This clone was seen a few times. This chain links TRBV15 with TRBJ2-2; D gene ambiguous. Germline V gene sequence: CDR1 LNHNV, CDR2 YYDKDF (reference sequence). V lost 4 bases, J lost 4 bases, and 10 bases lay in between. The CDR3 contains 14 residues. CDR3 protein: CATSNPPSTGELFF. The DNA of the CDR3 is TGTGCCACCAGCAATCCTCCGAGCACCGGGGAGCTGTTTTTT.

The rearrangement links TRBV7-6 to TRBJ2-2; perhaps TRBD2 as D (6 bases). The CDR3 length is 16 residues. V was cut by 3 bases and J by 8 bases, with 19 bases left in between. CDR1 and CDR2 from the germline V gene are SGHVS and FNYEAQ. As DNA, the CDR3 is TGTGCCAGCAGCTTCGCCAAGGACCCCGGAGGGGGGGAGCTGTTTTTT. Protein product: CASSFAKDPGGGELFF. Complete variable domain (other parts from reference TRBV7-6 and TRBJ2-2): GAGVSQSPRYKVTKRGQDVALRCDPISGHVSLYWYRQALGQGPEFLTYFNYEAQQDKSGLPNDRFSAERPEGSISTLTIQRTEQRDSAMYRCASSFAKDPGGGELFFGEGSRLTVL.

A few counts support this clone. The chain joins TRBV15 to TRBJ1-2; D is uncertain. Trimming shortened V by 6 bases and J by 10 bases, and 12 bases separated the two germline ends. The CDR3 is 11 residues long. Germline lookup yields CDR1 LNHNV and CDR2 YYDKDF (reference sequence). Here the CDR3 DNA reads TGTGCCACCAGGGAGTACGGAGTCTACACCTTC. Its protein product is CATREYGVYTF.

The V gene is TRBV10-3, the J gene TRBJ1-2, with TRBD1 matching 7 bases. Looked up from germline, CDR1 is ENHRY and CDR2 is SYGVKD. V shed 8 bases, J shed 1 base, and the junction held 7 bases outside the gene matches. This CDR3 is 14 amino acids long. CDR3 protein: CAIAGTENNYGYTF. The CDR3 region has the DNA TGTGCCATCGCCGGGACAGAAAATAACTATGGCTACACCTTC.

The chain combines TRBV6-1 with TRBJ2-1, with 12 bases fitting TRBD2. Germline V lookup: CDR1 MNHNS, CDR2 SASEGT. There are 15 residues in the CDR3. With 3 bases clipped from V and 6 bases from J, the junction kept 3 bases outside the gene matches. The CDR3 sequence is CASSDLGLAGNEQFF. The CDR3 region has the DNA TGTGCCAGCAGTGATCTGGGACTAGCGGGCAATGAGCAGTTCTTC.

The CDR3 protein is CASSLAGTSFTDTQYF. The CDR3 DNA reads TGTGCCAGCAGTTTGGCCGGGACTAGTTTCACGGATACGCAGTATTTT. J is TRBJ2-3 and V is TRBV28; 8 nucleotides align to TRBD2. J was trimmed by 6 bases and V by 3 bases; bases with no gene match: 11. CDR1 is MDHEN, CDR2 SYDVKM, per germline. The CDR3 has 16 residues.

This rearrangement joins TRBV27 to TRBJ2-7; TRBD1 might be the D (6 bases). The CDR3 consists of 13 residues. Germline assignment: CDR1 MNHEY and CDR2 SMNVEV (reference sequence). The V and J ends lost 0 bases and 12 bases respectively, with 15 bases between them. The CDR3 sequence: CASSLSLGADRYF. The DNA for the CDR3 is TGTGCCAGCAGTTTATCCCTTGGGGCGGACAGGTACTTC.

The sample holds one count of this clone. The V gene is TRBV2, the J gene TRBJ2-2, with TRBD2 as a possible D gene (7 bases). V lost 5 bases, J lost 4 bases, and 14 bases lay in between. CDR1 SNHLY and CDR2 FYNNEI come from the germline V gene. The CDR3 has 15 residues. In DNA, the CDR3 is TGTGCCAGCAGTATCGGGGGGCCGGGCACCGGGGAGCTGTTTTTT. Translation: CASSIGGPGTGELFF. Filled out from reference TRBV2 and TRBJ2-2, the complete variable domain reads EPEVTQTPSHQVTQMGQEVILRCVPISNHLYFYWYRQILGQKVEFLVSFYNNEISEKSEIFDDQFSVERPDGSNFTLKIRSTKLEDSAMYFCASSIGGPGTGELFFGEGSRLTVL.

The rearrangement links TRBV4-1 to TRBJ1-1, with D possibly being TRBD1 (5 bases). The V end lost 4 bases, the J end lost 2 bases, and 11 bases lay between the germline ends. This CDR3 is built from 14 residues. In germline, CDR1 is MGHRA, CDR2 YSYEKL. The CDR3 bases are TGCGCCAGCAGCCGTCGGGGGGTCAACACTGAAGCTTTCTTT. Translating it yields CASSRRGVNTEAFF.

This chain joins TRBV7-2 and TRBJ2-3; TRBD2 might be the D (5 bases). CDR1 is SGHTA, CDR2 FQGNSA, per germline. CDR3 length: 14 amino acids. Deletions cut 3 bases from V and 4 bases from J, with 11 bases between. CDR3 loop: CASSFTAGSDTQYF. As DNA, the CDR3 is TGTGCCAGCAGCTTTACGGCGGGCTCAGATACGCAGTATTTT.

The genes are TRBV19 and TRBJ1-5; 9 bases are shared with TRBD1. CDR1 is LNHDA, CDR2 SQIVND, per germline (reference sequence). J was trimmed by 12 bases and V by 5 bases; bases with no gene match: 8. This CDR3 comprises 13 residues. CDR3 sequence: CASSSRWDRVQHF. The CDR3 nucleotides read TGTGCCAGTAGTTCCCGTTGGGACAGGGTCCAGCATTTT.